This T cell receptor (beta chain) emerged from a study of blood T cell repertoires in COVID-19. The wider study: Collection of acute and convalescent COVID-19 samples took place in the United States, Italy and Spain.

CDR1 is MNHEY and CDR2 is SVGAGI in the germline V gene. The V segment lost 6 bases and the J segment 8 bases; nucleotides outside the gene matches: 13. The CDR3 has 15 residues. This table comes from immunoSEQ multiplex PCR, and its TCRdb copy is limited to in-frame clones, with some not included. Of about 140,000 clones in the sample, roughly 84% were seen once. The genes are TRBV6-5 and TRBJ1-2; 9 bases align to TRBD1. The specimen sequenced was peripheral blood. The sequence came from a man aged 60 to 75 with active or convalescent COVID-19. CDR3 residues: CASSPGTGSLRGYTF. CDR3 DNA sequence: TGTGCCAGCAGCCCCGGGACAGGGTCCCTTCGCGGCTACACCTTC.